These 16 T cell receptor beta chains were all obtained from the same sample, sequenced in a study of CXCR3-negative and CXCR3-positive naive CD8 T cells. Their cognate antigens are unknown. Preparation of TRB cDNA libraries relied on 5' RACE carrying UMI labels. One entry per CDR3 protein, without DNA, is what TCRdb gives after re-calling the 5' RACE reads. Its listing shows tens of thousands of distinct CDR3 sequences. Study-level points and caveats: CXCR3-positive naive cells had more hydrophobic TRB CDR3s than CXCR3-negative naive cells.

Specimen: naive CXCR3+ CD8+ T cells from blood. Subset of the sample: CD45RO-CCR7+CD27+CD95- naive CD8+ T cells expressing CXCR3 (TNR3+). The origin of the receptors is a human donor in good health. Some clones in this sample may be carry-over from other donors' samples.

The gene calls are TRBV5-4 and TRBJ1-1; the D call of TRBD1 rests on TCRdb alone, since no DNA is present to check it. CDR1 is SGHNT, CDR2 YYREEE, per germline (reference sequence). The CDR3 runs to 13 residues. CDR3 in amino acids: CASSVRGNTEAFF.

The chain combines TRBV6-5 with TRBJ1-2. The germline CDR1 and CDR2 sequences are MNHEY and SVGAGI. The CDR3 runs to 14 residues. CDR3 residues: CASSYSGNSYGYTF.

This sequence joins TRBV19 and TRBJ1-1. This CDR3 contains 12 residues. CDR1 and CDR2 from the germline V gene are LNHDA and SQIVND (reference sequence). The CDR3 loop reads CASSIMESEAFF. Filled out from reference TRBV19 and TRBJ1-1, the complete variable domain reads DGGITQSPKYLFRKEGQNVTLSCEQNLNHDAMYWYRQDPGQGLRLIYYSQIVNDFQKGDIAEGYSVSREKKESFPLTVTSAQKNPTAFYLCASSIMESEAFFGQGTRLTVV.

The genes are TRBV5-1 and TRBJ2-7. The CDR3 is made up of 15 amino acids. Germline V gives CDR1 SGHRS, CDR2 YFSETQ. The chain's CDR3 is CASSFIPGQTYEQYF.

The chain combines TRBV7-6 with TRBJ2-5; TCRdb's D call, TRBD2, is unchecked because there is no DNA. This CDR3 spans 14 amino acids. Germline-derived CDR1 and CDR2 are SGHVS and FNYEAQ. CDR3 in amino acids: CASSLWTRQETQYF. The full variable domain, in which reference TRBV7-6 and TRBJ2-5 provide the parts outside the CDR3, is GAGVSQSPRYKVTKRGQDVALRCDPISGHVSLYWYRQALGQGPEFLTYFNYEAQQDKSGLPNDRFSAERPEGSISTLTIQRTEQRDSAMYRCASSLWTRQETQYFGPGTRLLVL.

The chain uses TRBV6-2 or TRBV6-3 and TRBJ1-1. Germline CDR1 is MNHEY and CDR2 is SVGEGT. This CDR3 has 14 residues. CDR3 in amino acids: CASSYSRGYTEAFF.

The V gene is TRBV5-6, the J gene TRBJ2-5. The V gene's germline CDR1 is SGHDT and CDR2 YYEEEE. This CDR3 has 16 amino acids. CDR3 amino acids: CASEPWVRSRQETQYF.

The CDR3 loop is CASSPGRPDYEQHF. The gene calls are TRBV18 and TRBJ2-7; TCRdb outputs TRBD2, but without DNA this stays unchecked. Germline CDR1 is KGHSH and CDR2 is LQKENI. The CDR3 runs 14 residues.

The chain joins TRBV19 to TRBJ2-1; TCRdb's assignment of TRBD2 cannot be checked, as there is no DNA. The CDR3 spans 14 residues. The germline gives CDR1 LNHDA, CDR2 SQIVND (reference sequence). The CDR3 sequence is CASRWAPSYNEQFF.

The chain uses TRBV28 and TRBJ2-5; the D call from TCRdb, TRBD1, cannot be confirmed without DNA. The CDR3 is made up of 16 amino acids. Germline V gene data show CDR1 as MDHEN and CDR2 as SYDVKM. CDR3 protein: CASSFPRRGLKETQYF.

The V and J genes are TRBV6-2 or TRBV6-3 and TRBJ2-3; the TRBD1 assignment by TCRdb is unverifiable without DNA. Germline V CDR1 and CDR2: MNHEY, SVGEGT. The CDR3 is 13 residues long. CDR3 protein: CASSGGYTDTQYF.

The chain links TRBV5-6 to TRBJ2-7; absent DNA, TCRdb's TRBD1 call cannot be checked. This CDR3 is 15 amino acids long. Germline V gene sequence: CDR1 SGHDT, CDR2 YYEEEE. The CDR3 reads CASSYGQGGIYEQYF.

The V gene is TRBV12-3 or TRBV12-4, the J gene TRBJ2-1; there is no DNA to check the TCRdb D call of TRBD1. There are 12 residues in the CDR3. The chain's CDR3 is CASSLGGTEQFF.

The chain uses TRBV7-9 and TRBJ2-7; TCRdb returns TRBD2, unconfirmable since there is no DNA. Per germline, CDR1 SEHNR and CDR2 FQNEAQ (reference sequence). The CDR3 is 18 amino acids. Here the CDR3 reads CASSSLAGEASGSYEQYF.

CDR3 amino acids: CASDLGGRSGANVLTF. This chain uses TRBV23-1 with TRBJ2-6; TCRdb calls TRBD1, which cannot be checked without DNA. TRBV23-1 qualifies as an ORF whose function is uncertain. This CDR3 has 16 residues.

This CDR3 is CASSSHEGPQPETQYF. V is TRBV19 and J is TRBJ2-5; the TCRdb call, TRBD2, lacks DNA for checking. CDR3 length: 16 residues. CDR1 and CDR2 (germline): LNHDA, SQIVND (reference sequence).